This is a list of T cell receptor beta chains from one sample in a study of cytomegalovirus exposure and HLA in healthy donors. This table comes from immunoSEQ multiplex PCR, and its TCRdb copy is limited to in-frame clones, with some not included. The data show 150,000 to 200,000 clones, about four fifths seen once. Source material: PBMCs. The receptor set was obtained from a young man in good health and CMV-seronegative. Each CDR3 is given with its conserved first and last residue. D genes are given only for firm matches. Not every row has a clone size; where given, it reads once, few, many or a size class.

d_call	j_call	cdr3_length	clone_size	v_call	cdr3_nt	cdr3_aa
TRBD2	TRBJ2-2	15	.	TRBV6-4	TGTGCCAGCAGCCCGACTAGCGGGGGGACCGGGGAGCTGTTTTTT	CASSPTSGGTGELFF
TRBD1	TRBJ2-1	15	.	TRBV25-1	TGTGCCAGCAGTGAATTAGGGGGCTCAGGTAATGAGCAGTTCTTC	CASSELGGSGNEQFF
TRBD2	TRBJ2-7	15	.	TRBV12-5	TGTGCTAGTGGTGGACGACTAGCGGGAGGGTACGAGCAGTACTTC	CASGGRLAGGYEQYF
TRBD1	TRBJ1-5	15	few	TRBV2	TGTGCCAGCAGAAGAGCGACAGGGTCGGGTCAGCCCCAGCATTTT	CASRRATGSGQPQHF
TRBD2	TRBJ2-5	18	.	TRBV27	TGTGCCAGCAGTTTGTTCGGGGGGGCCCGAGGGTACCAAGAGACCCAGTACTTC	CASSLFGGARGYQETQYF
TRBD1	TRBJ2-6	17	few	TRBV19	TGTGCCAGTAGCCCCGACAGGGGAGTTGCTGGGGCCAACGTCCTGACTTTC	CASSPDRGVAGANVLTF
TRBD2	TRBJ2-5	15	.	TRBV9	TGTGCCAGCAGCGTATTAGCGGGGGCCAAAGAGACCCAGTACTTC	CASSVLAGAKETQYF
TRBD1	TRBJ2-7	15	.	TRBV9	TGTGCCAGCAGCGTTGAGGGGGCGGTCGGGTACGAGCAGTACTTC	CASSVEGAVGYEQYF
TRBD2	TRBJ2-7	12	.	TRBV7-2	TGTGCCAGCAGCGTTCCGGGAGGCGAGCAGTACTTC	CASSVPGGEQYF
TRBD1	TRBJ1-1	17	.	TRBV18	TGTGCCAGCTCACCGCCTGCCGGGACAGGACCAGACACTGAAGCTTTCTTT	CASSPPAGTGPDTEAFF
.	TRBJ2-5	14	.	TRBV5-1	TGCGCCAGCAGCTCTGACTATCCTGGGGAGACCCAGTACTTC	CASSSDYPGETQYF
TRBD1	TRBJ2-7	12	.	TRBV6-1	TGTGCCAGCAGTGTGGGGACAGCTCGACAGTACTTC	CASSVGTARQYF
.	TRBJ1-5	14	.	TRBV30	TGTGCCTGGAGTGGTGCGGGGGGCAATCAGCCCCAGCATTTT	CAWSGAGGNQPQHF
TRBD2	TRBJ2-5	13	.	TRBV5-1	TGCGCCAGCAGCCCCAGCGGGAGTGAGACCCAGTACTTC	CASSPSGSETQYF
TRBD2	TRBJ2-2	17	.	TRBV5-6	TGTGCCAGCAGCTTGGATATTCGGGGCCTAGCGGGAGGGGAGCTGTTTTTT	CASSLDIRGLAGGELFF
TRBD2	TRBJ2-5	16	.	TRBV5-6	TGTGCCAGCAGCTTAAGGTGGACTAGCGGGCAAGAGACCCAGTACTTC	CASSLRWTSGQETQYF
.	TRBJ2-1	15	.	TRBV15	TGTGCCACCAGCAGACGAACAGGGAGCTACAATGAGCAGTTCTTC	CATSRRTGSYNEQFF
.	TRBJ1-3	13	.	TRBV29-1	TGCAGCGTTACATATTCCTCTGGAAACACCATATATTTT	CSVTYSSGNTIYF
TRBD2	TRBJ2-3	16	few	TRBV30	TGTGCCTGGACCCCAGGGGGGACTAGCGGGAGGGAAGGGCAGTATTTT	CAWTPGGTSGREGQYF
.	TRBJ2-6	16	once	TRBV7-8	TGTGCCAGCAGCTTGGGACTGAACTCTGGGGCCAACGTCCTGACTTTC	CASSLGLNSGANVLTF
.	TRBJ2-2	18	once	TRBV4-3	TGCGCCAGCAGCCAAGATAAAACAGGGAATCGTCAGACCGGGGAGCTGTTTTTT	CASSQDKTGNRQTGELFF
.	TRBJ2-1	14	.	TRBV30	TGTGCCTGGAGTTTTGGGCAGGGTGAAAATGAGCAGTTCTTC	CAWSFGQGENEQFF
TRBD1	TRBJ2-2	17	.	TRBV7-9	TGTGCCAGCAGCCGAGACAGGGCCAGAAAAGACACCGGGGAGCTGTTTTTT	CASSRDRARKDTGELFF
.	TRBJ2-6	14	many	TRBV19	TGTGCCAGTAGTACCCAATCTGGGGCCAACGTCCTGACTTTC	CASSTQSGANVLTF
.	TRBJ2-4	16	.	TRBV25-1	TGTGCCAGCAGTGAATTAACCCGGAGTCGCAAAAACATTCAGTACTTC	CASSELTRSRKNIQYF
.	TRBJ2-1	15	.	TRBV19	TGTGCCAGTAGTGTCGACAGCTCCTCCTACAATGAGCAGTTCTTC	CASSVDSSSYNEQFF
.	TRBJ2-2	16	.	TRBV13	TGTGCCAGCAGCTCGGCCGGGACTGACAACACCGGGGAGCTGTTTTTT	CASSSAGTDNTGELFF
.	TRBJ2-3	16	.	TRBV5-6	TGTGCCAGCAGCTTGGGTTGGAGCCCGAGCACAGATACGCAGTATTTT	CASSLGWSPSTDTQYF
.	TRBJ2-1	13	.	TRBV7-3	TGTGCCAGCAGCTTAGGGGCTGGAAATGAGCAGTTCTTC	CASSLGAGNEQFF
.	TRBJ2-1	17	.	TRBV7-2	TGTGCCAGCAGCTCGCTCGAACCCCCTCGTAGCATCCATGAGCAGTTCTTC	CASSSLEPPRSIHEQFF
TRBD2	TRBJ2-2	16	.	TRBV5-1	TGCGCCAGCAGCCTAAAACTAGCGGCGAACACCGGGGAGCTGTTTTTT	CASSLKLAANTGELFF